The text below deals with one T cell receptor (beta chain). For the second PCR, which ran for roughly 7 to 11 cycles, a sample-barcoded 5' primer and a J-beta primer mix were used. At least 2.5 million CDR3-containing paired-end reads were obtained per sample. TCRdb redid the calling of the 5' RACE reads with MiXCR, one entry per CDR3 protein. The sample records around 900,000 distinct CDR3 sequences, 29% being singletons. The sample belongs to a study of blood T cells in healthy people across ages. Across the whole study: Capturing about one barcoded beta molecule per two T cells was achieved by template switching.

CDR1 and CDR2 (germline): MNHEY, SMNVEV (reference sequence). CDR3 length: 15 amino acids. Deletions cut 6 bases from V and 2 bases from J, with 16 bases between. Samples each had at least 6 micrograms of total RNA extracted. The chain combines TRBV27 with TRBJ1-2, with D perhaps TRBD1 (6 bases). This TCR came from a woman over 75 in good health. Sequenced: blood. For the CDR3, the DNA is TGTGCCAGCAGGTTCCGGGGGGCTGCGAACTATGGCTACACCTTC. It specifies CASRFRGAANYGYTF.